The clone carrying this T cell receptor (beta chain) was recorded at least ten times. The antigen remains undetermined. This entry belongs to a study of T cells in Graves' hyperthyroidism and ophthalmopathy. Study-level results: Model predictions of ophthalmopathy came a median around 7.1 months before onset.

From RNA transcripts, TCR beta CDR3 regions were amplified. Researchers ran a first-round RT-PCR on the TCR CDR3 using the HTBI primer set. Via MiXCR, TCRdb re-called the multiplex PCR reads, giving one row per CDR3 protein. The sample has hundreds of thousands of distinct CDR3 sequences, 15% to 20% seen once. The CDR3 is 12 residues long. The V gene lost 8 bases and the J gene lost 4 bases, with 14 bases spanning the gap. Germline assignment: CDR1 GTSNPN and CDR2 SVGIG (reference sequence). J is TRBJ1-2 and V is TRBV30, with D possibly TRBD1 on 6 matching bases. Sequenced sample: blood. The clonotype was recovered from a woman in her twenties or thirties with Graves' hyperthyroidism. The CDR3 DNA sequence: TGTGCCGGCAAAACAGGGACCTATGGCTACACCTTC. Encoded protein: CAGKTGTYGYTF.